The 11 T cell receptor beta chains listed next were all sequenced from one sample in a study of cytomegalovirus exposure and HLA in healthy donors. PCR employed 60 Vbeta and 13 Jbeta primers. Data came from immunoSEQ multiplex PCR; TCRdb stores just in-frame clones and leaves some out. The table lists about 88,000 clones, 70% to 85% of them singletons. Sequencing was carried out using PBMCs. The receptors here all came from a man younger than 40 in good health and CMV-seronegative.

The chain combines TRBV5-1 with TRBJ2-3, with 8 bases matching TRBD2. Trimming at V came to 2 bases and at J to 3 bases, leaving 5 bases not matched to a gene. Germline-derived CDR1 and CDR2 are SGHRS and YFSETQ. The CDR3 is 15 residues long. The CDR3 DNA follows: TGCGCCAGCAGCTTTAATGCGGGGGGAACAGATACGCAGTATTTT. It specifies CASSFNAGGTDTQYF.

Only one count was recorded for this clone. The gene calls are TRBV18 and TRBJ2-3; the D gene is possibly TRBD1 (5 bases). The V gene lost 5 bases and the J gene lost 7 bases, with 25 bases spanning the gap. The CDR3 spans 17 residues. Germline-derived CDR1 and CDR2 are KGHSH and LQKENI. The CDR3 nucleotides are TGTGCCAGCTCAAGGTTGAGCTCTCCGGATAGGGGAAATACGCAGTATTTT. This sequence encodes CASSRLSSPDRGNTQYF.

This chain connects TRBV19 to TRBJ1-2, with TRBD1 as a possible D gene (5 bases). V lost 4 bases to trimming and J lost 4 bases, with 10 bases between them. Germline V gene data show CDR1 as LNHDA and CDR2 as SQIVND (reference sequence). This CDR3 contains 13 residues. The CDR3 DNA reads TGTGCCAGTAGTAATCAGGGTAGCTATGGCTACACCTTC. Translating it yields CASSNQGSYGYTF.

The chain carries TRBV6-6 and TRBJ1-5; D remains ambiguous. The CDR3 totals 15 residues. Trimming took 7 bases from V and 0 from J, leaving 13 bases between them. Germline loops: CDR1 MNHNY, CDR2 SVGAGI (reference sequence). The CDR3 is CASTPHRDSNQPQHF. DNA for the CDR3: TGTGCCAGCACCCCTCATCGGGATAGCAATCAGCCCCAGCATTTT.

Note on this clone: Additional DNA sequences in this sample encode the identical CDR3. The gene calls are TRBV4-1 and TRBJ2-7, with 15 bases matching TRBD2. The CDR3 has 19 residues. Losses at the gene ends were 3 bases for V and 0 bases for J; bases not matched to a gene: 9. Germline CDR1 is MGHRA and CDR2 is YSYEKL. The CDR3 here is CASSQATGTSGGTSYEQYF. In nucleotides, the CDR3 is TGCGCCAGCAGCCAGGCTACCGGGACTAGCGGGGGGACCTCCTACGAGCAGTACTTC.

V is TRBV11-3 and J is TRBJ2-5; 9 nucleotides line up with TRBD1. V was pared by 5 bases and J by 2 bases, with 9 bases of the junction left unmatched. Germline CDR1 reads SGHNT; CDR2 reads YENEEA. The CDR3 covers 16 residues. CDR3 coding DNA: TGTGCCAGCAGCGCCCTGAAAGGGACAGGGCAAGAGACCCAGTACTTC. This codes for CASSALKGTGQETQYF.

The V call is TRBV28, the J call TRBJ1-3, with D maybe TRBD1 (5 bases). The CDR3 totals 15 residues. V was cut by 3 bases and J by 2 bases, with 11 bases left in between. The germline V gene encodes CDR1 MDHEN and CDR2 SYDVKM. The CDR3 reads CASSFGGRPGNTIYF. Here the CDR3 DNA reads TGTGCCAGCAGTTTTGGGGGGAGGCCTGGAAACACCATATATTTT.

V usage is TRBV5-1 and J usage is TRBJ1-4; D is perhaps TRBD1 (6 bases). The germline gives CDR1 SGHRS, CDR2 YFSETQ. CDR3 size: 14 residues. The V end lost 1 base, the J end lost 8 bases, and 12 bases lay between the germline ends. CDR3 nucleotide sequence: TGCGCCAGCAGCTTGACCGCAGGGGAGGAAAAACTGTTTTTT. It codes for CASSLTAGEEKLFF.

The rearrangement uses TRBV28 and TRBJ1-5; 10 nucleotides agree with TRBD1. V lost 2 bases and J lost 4; bases outside the gene matches: 2. Germline CDR1 MDHEN, CDR2 SYDVKM. The CDR3 is 15 amino acids. As DNA, the CDR3 is TGTGCCAGCAGTTTACAGGACAGGGGGAATCAGCCCCAGCATTTT. It encodes CASSLQDRGNQPQHF.

As to this clone: Other DNA variants within this sample encode the same CDR3. The J gene is TRBJ2-3, the V gene TRBV9, with 10 bases lining up with TRBD2. The CDR3 runs to 15 residues. CDR1 and CDR2 from the germline V gene are SGDLS and YYNGEE. Losses at the gene ends were 2 bases for V and 1 base for J; bases not matched to a gene: 1. CDR3 nucleotide sequence: TGTGCCAGCAGCGTGCTAGCGGGGGGCACAGATACGCAGTATTTT. It translates to CASSVLAGGTDTQYF.

This chain joins TRBV6-5 and TRBJ2-5; tentatively, D is TRBD2 (6 bases). The CDR3 has 14 residues. Trimming stripped 5 bases from V and 5 bases from J, with 15 bases between. Germline CDR1 reads MNHEY; CDR2 reads SVGAGI. The CDR3 nucleotides are TGTGCCAGCAGTGGAGGGGCTCACGGGGAGACCCAGTACTTC. Amino acids: CASSGGAHGETQYF.